A single sample gave rise to the 2 T cell receptor beta chains below, sequenced in a study of OX40 agonist ivuxolimab in advanced cancers. The library relied on the immunoSEQ multiplex PCR assay. The source is immuneACCESS, and TCRdb retained only in-frame sequences with V and J called. Part of the clones is not carried over; for the studies checked, unresolved V genes explain less than half of this, and the remainder is unexplained. The table for this sample lists under 95,000 clones; approximately 80% of them were counted only once. Of the sample, 2.5% to 3% falls within the top ten clones. The material was CD4+ or CD8+ T cells sorted from blood, obtained in a trial of the OX40 agonist ivuxolimab. The source of these receptors is an adult with an advanced solid tumor such as melanoma, head and neck, liver or kidney cancer.

V and J are TRBV15 and TRBJ1-5; possibly TRBD1 for D (6 bases). Per germline, CDR1 LNHNV and CDR2 YYDKDF (reference sequence). V was pared by 3 bases and J by 4 bases, with 7 bases between. The length of the CDR3 is 13 residues. The CDR3 bases are TGTGCCACCAGCAGTCAGGGGAATCAGCCCCAGCATTTT. Translation: CATSSQGNQPQHF.

The chain has TRBV29-1 and TRBJ2-7, with D possibly matching TRBD1 (5 bases). Germline lookup yields CDR1 SQVTM and CDR2 ANQGSEA. The length of the CDR3 is 14 residues. Deletions cut 2 bases from V and 4 bases from J, with 15 bases between. As DNA, the CDR3 is TGCAGCGTTGAAAAGGGTGGGGCTGATTACGAGCAGTACTTC. Amino acids: CSVEKGGADYEQYF.